The TCR beta chain under discussion was sequenced for a study of PD-1 blockade in classical Hodgkin lymphoma. Sequencing was performed with immunoSEQ multiplex PCR; in TCRdb, only in-frame clones are kept and a portion is missing. The sample lists 89,000 or so clones, about 90% seen once, with roughly 2.6% in the top ten. All patients experienced relapse after autologous stem cell transplantation, and brentuximab vedotin exposure was variable. Germline CDR1 is MNHEY and CDR2 is SMNVEV (reference sequence). The CDR3 extends over 12 amino acids. Trimming took 9 bases from V and 2 from J, leaving 7 bases between them.

This chain connects TRBV27 to TRBJ2-2; unclear D gene. The sequence derives from a human donor with classical Hodgkin lymphoma. This specimen was peripheral blood mononuclear cells (PBMCs), taken before the second cycle of nivolumab. DNA for the CDR3: TGTGCCAGTAAATTAAACACCGGGGAGCTGTTTTTT. Translating gives CASKLNTGELFF.